This passage covers 14 T cell receptor beta chains from one sample sequenced in a study of blood T cell repertoires in COVID-19. Assay: immunoSEQ multiplex PCR; the TCRdb copy retains only in-frame clones and omits some. The data contain about 200,000 clones, 70% to 90% of them singletons. The specimen was peripheral blood. The receptors originated from a woman between 45 and 60 years old with active or convalescent COVID-19.

The chain joins TRBV18 to TRBJ2-2, with D possibly matching TRBD2 (5 bases). From germline, CDR1 is KGHSH and CDR2 LQKENI. V was cut by 3 bases and J by 0 bases, with 8 bases left in between. The CDR3 contains 15 residues. The CDR3 DNA reads TGTGCCAGCTCACCGGACTTCGCGAACACCGGGGAGCTGTTTTTT. As protein: CASSPDFANTGELFF.

The genes are TRBV2 and TRBJ2-7; D is perhaps TRBD2 (7 bases). This CDR3 comprises 15 residues. Germline V CDR1 and CDR2: SNHLY, FYNNEI. V lost 6 bases to trimming and J lost 3 bases, with 18 bases between them. The chain's CDR3 is CASRLGGGDYYEQYV. The CDR3 DNA reads TGTGCCAGCAGACTGGGGGGCGGGGACTACTACGAGCAGTACGTC.

This chain links TRBV6-5 with TRBJ1-2; D is ambiguous. Germline lookup yields CDR1 MNHEY and CDR2 SVGAGI. The V end lost 6 bases, the J end lost 2 bases, and 10 bases lay between the germline ends. The CDR3 consists of 13 residues. The CDR3 reads CASSPSINYGYTF. CDR3 DNA sequence: TGTGCCAGCAGCCCCAGTATCAACTATGGCTACACCTTC.

The chain is built from TRBV10-1 and TRBJ1-5; the D is unclear. The CDR3 runs 12 residues. Trimming stripped 0 bases from V and 8 bases from J, with 5 bases between. Looked up from germline, CDR1 is WNHNN and CDR2 is SYGVQD (reference sequence). The CDR3 DNA reads TGCGCCAGCAGTGAGTCCGGGAAGCCCCAGCATTTT. Its translation is CASSESGKPQHF.

The chain carries TRBV2 and TRBJ1-1; D possibly corresponds to TRBD1 (6 bases). Per the germline V gene, CDR1 is SNHLY and CDR2 is FYNNEI. The V end was cut by 4 bases, the J end by 4 bases, with 16 bases between. The CDR3 loop spans 15 amino acids. The CDR3 is CASSGLQGIGTEAFF. The CDR3 DNA sequence: TGTGCCAGCAGTGGTCTACAGGGAATAGGCACTGAAGCTTTCTTT.

J is TRBJ1-2 and V is TRBV5-1; D possibly corresponds to TRBD1 (5 bases). The CDR3 length is 13 residues. The germline gives CDR1 SGHRS, CDR2 YFSETQ. Trimming took 4 bases from V and 4 from J, leaving 11 bases between them. The CDR3 bases are TGCGCCAGCAGCCGAGACAGAATCTATGGCTACACCTTC. Its translation is CASSRDRIYGYTF.

This chain joins TRBV29-1 and TRBJ2-5, with 13 bases aligning to TRBD2. The germline V gene has CDR1 SQVTM and CDR2 ANQGSEA. J gave up 3 bases and V 4 bases, and 2 bases lay outside the gene matches. The CDR3 consists of 14 residues. The CDR3 region is CSVGGTSGKETQYF. Written as DNA, the CDR3 is TGCAGCGTTGGTGGGACTAGCGGGAAAGAGACCCAGTACTTC.

The J gene is TRBJ2-7, the V gene TRBV5-6; tentatively, D is TRBD1 (6 bases). Germline-derived CDR1 and CDR2 are SGHDT and YYEEEE. The CDR3 is made up of 14 amino acids. V lost 0 bases and J lost 2, with 9 bases in between. CDR3 nucleotides: TGTGCCAGCAGCTTGGTTAGGACAGCCTACGAGCAGTACTTC. As protein: CASSLVRTAYEQYF.

This clone has only a few counts. CDR3 sequence: CASSSGTGASYEQYF. The CDR3 DNA is TGTGCCAGTAGCTCCGGGACAGGGGCTTCCTACGAGCAGTACTTC. The rearrangement joins TRBV19 to TRBJ2-7; 10 nucleotides align to TRBD1. Per germline, CDR1 LNHDA and CDR2 SQIVND (reference sequence). With 6 bases clipped from V and 1 base from J, the junction kept 6 bases outside the gene matches. This CDR3 region has 15 residues.

CDR3 nucleotide sequence: TGCGCCAGCAACCCGGCCCGGGGACAGGGATTTCGGGAGACCCAGTACTTC. This translates into CASNPARGQGFRETQYF. This chain connects TRBV5-1 to TRBJ2-5, with 9 nucleotides matching TRBD1. The CDR3 runs to 17 residues. V lost 6 bases, J lost 5 bases, and 17 bases stayed unmatched. CDR1 SGHRS and CDR2 YFSETQ come from the germline V gene.

This clone was counted between two and nine times. The CDR3 DNA reads TGCGCCAGCAGCTGGTCGGGACAGAACTCCTACAATGAGCAGTTCTTC. This gives the protein CASSWSGQNSYNEQFF. V and J are TRBV5-1 and TRBJ2-1, with 7 bases fitting TRBD1. The CDR3 consists of 16 residues. Germline lookup yields CDR1 SGHRS and CDR2 YFSETQ. V lost 3 bases and J lost 0; bases outside the gene matches: 6.

The chain carries TRBV5-6 and TRBJ1-2; D unresolved. The CDR3 is 13 residues long. CDR1 SGHDT and CDR2 YYEEEE come from the germline V gene. The ends were cut back, 1 base at V and 7 bases at J, with 11 bases in the middle. The DNA for the CDR3 is TGTGCCAGCAGCTTGAATCGTCCCGGTGGCTACACCTTC. Its translation is CASSLNRPGGYTF.

This chain joins TRBV11-3 and TRBJ2-3; 8 bases fit TRBD2. V shed 5 bases and J 1 base; nucleotides not matched to a gene: 5. The CDR3 has 15 residues. Germline V gives CDR1 SGHNT, CDR2 YENEEA. The CDR3 DNA reads as TGTGCCAGCAGCCCCGACGGGGGGGGCACAGATACGCAGTATTTT. It is translated as CASSPDGGGTDTQYF.

The V gene is TRBV5-1, the J gene TRBJ1-4; D is unclear. The V end was cut by 0 bases, the J end by 7 bases, with 10 bases between. The CDR3 has 14 amino acids. The germline gives CDR1 SGHRS, CDR2 YFSETQ. In DNA, the CDR3 is TGCGCCAGCAGCTTGGGGGCGGAGGGTGAAAAACTGTTTTTT. As protein: CASSLGAEGEKLFF.